This T cell receptor (beta chain) was obtained from a study of T cells in tuberculosis. Background on the study: T cells were selected with CD1B tetramers loaded with glucose monomycolate.

Notes on the study in general: Low-affinity CD1B-GMM tetramer-binding T cells may have been missed.

Germline CDR1 and CDR2: GTSNPN and SVGIG (reference sequence). This CDR3 spans 14 amino acids. V lost 4 bases and J lost 7; bases outside the gene matches: 7. After thawing and overnight rest, PBMC were stained with GMM-loaded CD1B tetramer, viability dye and anti-CD3 for sorting. C32 glucose monomycolate from Rhodococcus equi was loaded onto the CD1B tetramers. Using immunoSEQ multiplex PCR, the repertoire was profiled, and TCRdb retains in-frame clones only, with some absent. The sample lists 70,000 to 95,000 clones, approximately 91% occurring once. The chain joins TRBV30 to TRBJ1-4; 9 bases line up with TRBD1. Sequences were obtained from CD1b-GMM tetramer-negative cells sorted from PBMCs. This clonotype originated in an adult woman with latent tuberculosis. This chain's CDR3 is CAWTRTGVGEKLFF. DNA of the CDR3: TGTGCCTGGACCCGGACAGGGGTTGGTGAAAAACTGTTTTTT.